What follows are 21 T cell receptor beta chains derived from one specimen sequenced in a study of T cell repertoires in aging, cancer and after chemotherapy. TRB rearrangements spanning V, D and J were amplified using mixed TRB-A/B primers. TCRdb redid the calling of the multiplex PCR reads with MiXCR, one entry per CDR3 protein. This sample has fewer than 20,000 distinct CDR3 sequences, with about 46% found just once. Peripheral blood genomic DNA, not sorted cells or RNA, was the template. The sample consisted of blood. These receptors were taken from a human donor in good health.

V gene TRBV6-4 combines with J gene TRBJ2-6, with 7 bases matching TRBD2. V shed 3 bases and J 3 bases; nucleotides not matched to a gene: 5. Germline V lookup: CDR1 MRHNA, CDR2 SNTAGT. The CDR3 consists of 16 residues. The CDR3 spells CASSEGREGGANVLTF. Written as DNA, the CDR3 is TGTGCCAGCAGTGAAGGCAGGGAGGGTGGGGCCAACGTCCTGACTTTC.

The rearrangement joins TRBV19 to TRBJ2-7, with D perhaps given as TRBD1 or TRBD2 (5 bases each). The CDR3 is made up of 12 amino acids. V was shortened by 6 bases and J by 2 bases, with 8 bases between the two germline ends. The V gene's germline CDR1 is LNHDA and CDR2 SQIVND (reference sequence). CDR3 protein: CASSGDAYEQYF. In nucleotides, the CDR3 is TGTGCCAGTAGCGGGGACGCCTACGAGCAGTACTTC. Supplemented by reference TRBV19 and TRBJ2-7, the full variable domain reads DGGITQSPKYLFRKEGQNVTLSCEQNLNHDAMYWYRQDPGQGLRLIYYSQIVNDFQKGDIAEGYSVSREKKESFPLTVTSAQKNPTAFYLCASSGDAYEQYFGPGTRLTVT.

The CDR3 is CASSLGHYEQYF. Written as DNA, the CDR3 is TGTGCCAGCAGCTTGGGGCATTACGAGCAGTACTTC. The V and J genes are TRBV5-6 and TRBJ2-7; D remains unclear. The CDR3 is made up of 12 amino acids. The germline V gene has CDR1 SGHDT and CDR2 YYEEEE. The V end was cut by 0 bases, the J end by 4 bases, with 5 bases between.

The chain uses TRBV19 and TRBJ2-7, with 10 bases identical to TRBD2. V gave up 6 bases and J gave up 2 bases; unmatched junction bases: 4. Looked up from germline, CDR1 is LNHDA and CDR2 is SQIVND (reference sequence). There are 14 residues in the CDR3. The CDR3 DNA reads TGTGCCAGTAGCCCTAGCGGGAGAACCTACGAGCAGTACTTC. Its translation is CASSPSGRTYEQYF.

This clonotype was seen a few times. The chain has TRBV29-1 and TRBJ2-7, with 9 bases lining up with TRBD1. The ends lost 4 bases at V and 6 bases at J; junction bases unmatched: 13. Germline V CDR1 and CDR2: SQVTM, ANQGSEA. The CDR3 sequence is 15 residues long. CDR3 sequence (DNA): TGCAGCGTTGGGGGGGCGTTGGACAGGGGAATCGAGCAGTACTTC. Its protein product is CSVGGALDRGIEQYF.

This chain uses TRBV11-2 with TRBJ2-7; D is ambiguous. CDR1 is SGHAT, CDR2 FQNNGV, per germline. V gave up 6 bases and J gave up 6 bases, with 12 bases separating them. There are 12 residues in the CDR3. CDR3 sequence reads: CASRGESSEQYF. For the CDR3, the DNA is TGTGCCAGCAGAGGTGAGAGCTCCGAGCAGTACTTC.

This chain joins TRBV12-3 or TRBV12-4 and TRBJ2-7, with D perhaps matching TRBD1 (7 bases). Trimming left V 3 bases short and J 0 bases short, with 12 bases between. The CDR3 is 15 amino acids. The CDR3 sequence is CASSLEGQFSYEQYF. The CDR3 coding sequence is TGTGCCAGCAGTTTGGAGGGACAGTTCTCCTACGAGCAGTACTTC.

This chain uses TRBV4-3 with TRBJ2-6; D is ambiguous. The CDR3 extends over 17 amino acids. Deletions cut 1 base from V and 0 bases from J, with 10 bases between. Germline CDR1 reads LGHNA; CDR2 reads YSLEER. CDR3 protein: CASSQATPNSGANVLTF. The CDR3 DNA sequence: TGCGCCAGCAGCCAAGCTACACCTAACTCTGGGGCCAACGTCCTGACTTTC.

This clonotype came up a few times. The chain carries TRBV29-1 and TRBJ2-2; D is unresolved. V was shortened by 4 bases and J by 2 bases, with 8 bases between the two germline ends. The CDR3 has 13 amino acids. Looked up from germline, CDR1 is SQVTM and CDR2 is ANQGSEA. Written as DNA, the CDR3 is TGCAGCGTTGCGGACCTTAACACCGGGGAGCTGTTTTTT. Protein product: CSVADLNTGELFF.

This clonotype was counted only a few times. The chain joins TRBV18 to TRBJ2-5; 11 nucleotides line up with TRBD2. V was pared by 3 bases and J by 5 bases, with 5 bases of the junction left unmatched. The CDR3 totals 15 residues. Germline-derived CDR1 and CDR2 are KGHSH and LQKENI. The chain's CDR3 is CASSPGLAEAETQYF. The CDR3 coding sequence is TGTGCCAGCTCACCGGGACTAGCGGAGGCGGAGACCCAGTACTTC. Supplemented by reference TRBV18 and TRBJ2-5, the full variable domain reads NAGVMQNPRHLVRRRGQEARLRCSPMKGHSHVYWYRQLPEEGLKFMVYLQKENIIDESGMPKERFSAEFPKEGPSILRIQQVVRGDSAAYFCASSPGLAEAETQYFGPGTRLLVL.

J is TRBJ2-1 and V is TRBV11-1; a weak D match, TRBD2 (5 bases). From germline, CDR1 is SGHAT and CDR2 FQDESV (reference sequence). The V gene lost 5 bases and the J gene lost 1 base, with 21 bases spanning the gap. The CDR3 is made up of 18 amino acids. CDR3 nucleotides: TGTGCCAGCAGCGCATTCTCCCTTACGGGAAGGTCCTACAATGAGCAGTTCTTC. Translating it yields CASSAFSLTGRSYNEQFF.

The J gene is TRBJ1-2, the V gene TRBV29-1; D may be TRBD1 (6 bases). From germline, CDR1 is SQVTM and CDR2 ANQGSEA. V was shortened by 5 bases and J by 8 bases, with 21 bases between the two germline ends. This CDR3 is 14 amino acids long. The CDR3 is CSVNGGGEVEGYTF. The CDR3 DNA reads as TGCAGCGTTAATGGGGGCGGGGAGGTTGAGGGCTACACCTTC.

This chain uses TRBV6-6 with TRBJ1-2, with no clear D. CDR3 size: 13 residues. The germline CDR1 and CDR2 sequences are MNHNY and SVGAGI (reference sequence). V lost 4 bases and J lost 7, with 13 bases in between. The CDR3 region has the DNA TGTGCCAGCAGTTCGGGGTTGCTCGGTGGCTACACCTTC. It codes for CASSSGLLGGYTF.

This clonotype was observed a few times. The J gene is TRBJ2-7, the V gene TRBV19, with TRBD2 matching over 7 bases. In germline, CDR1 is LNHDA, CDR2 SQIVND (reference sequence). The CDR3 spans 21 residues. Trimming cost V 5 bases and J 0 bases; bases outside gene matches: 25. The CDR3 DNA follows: TGTGCCAGTAGTGCTAATTCGGAGGCTAGCGGTCGAAGGTCCCGCTCCTACGAGCAGTACTTC. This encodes CASSANSEASGRRSRSYEQYF.

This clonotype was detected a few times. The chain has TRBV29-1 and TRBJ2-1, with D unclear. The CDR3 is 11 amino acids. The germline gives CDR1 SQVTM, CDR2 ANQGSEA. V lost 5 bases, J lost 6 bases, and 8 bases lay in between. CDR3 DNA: TGCAGCGTTTATGGCGGCAATGAGCAGTTCTTC. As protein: CSVYGGNEQFF.

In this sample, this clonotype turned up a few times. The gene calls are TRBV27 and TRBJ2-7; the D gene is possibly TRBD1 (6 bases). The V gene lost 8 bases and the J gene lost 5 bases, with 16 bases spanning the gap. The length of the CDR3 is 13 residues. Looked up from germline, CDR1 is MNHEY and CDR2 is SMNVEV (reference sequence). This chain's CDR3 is CASRDTRVHEQYF. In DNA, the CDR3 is TGTGCCAGCCGGGACACCCGTGTCCACGAGCAGTACTTC.

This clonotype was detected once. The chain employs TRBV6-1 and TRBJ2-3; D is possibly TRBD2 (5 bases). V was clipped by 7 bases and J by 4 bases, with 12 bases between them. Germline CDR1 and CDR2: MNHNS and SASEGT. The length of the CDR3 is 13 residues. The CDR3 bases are TGTGCCAGCACCGGTACTAGACCAGATACGCAGTATTTT. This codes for CASTGTRPDTQYF.

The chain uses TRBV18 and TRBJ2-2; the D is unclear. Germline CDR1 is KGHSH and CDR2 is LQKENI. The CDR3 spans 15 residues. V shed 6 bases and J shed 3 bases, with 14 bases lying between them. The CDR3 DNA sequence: TGTGCCAGCTCCCCCTTTGGCTCGTACACCGGGGAGCTGTTTTTT. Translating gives CASSPFGSYTGELFF.

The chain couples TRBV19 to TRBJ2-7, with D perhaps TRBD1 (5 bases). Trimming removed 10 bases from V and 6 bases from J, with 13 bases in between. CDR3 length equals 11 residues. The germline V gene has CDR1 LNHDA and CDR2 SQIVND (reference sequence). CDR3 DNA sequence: TGTGCCACCAGGGAAGGGGTCGAGCAGTACTTC. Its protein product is CATREGVEQYF.

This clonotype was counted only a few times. The CDR3 DNA follows: TGTGCCAGCAGTTACTCAGAGGGACAGGGTGGTGTTTTATACTTC. It translates to CASSYSEGQGGVLYF. V gene TRBV6-5 combines with J gene TRBJ2-7, with 9 bases identical to TRBD1. V lost 0 bases and J lost 13; bases outside the gene matches: 13. Germline V gene data show CDR1 as MNHEY and CDR2 as SVGAGI. This CDR3 comprises 15 residues.

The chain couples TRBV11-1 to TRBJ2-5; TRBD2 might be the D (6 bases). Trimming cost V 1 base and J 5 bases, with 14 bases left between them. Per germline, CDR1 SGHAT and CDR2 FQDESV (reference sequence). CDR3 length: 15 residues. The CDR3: CASSLVVGAGETQYF. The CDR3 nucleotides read TGTGCCAGCAGCTTAGTGGTGGGCGCGGGGGAGACCCAGTACTTC.